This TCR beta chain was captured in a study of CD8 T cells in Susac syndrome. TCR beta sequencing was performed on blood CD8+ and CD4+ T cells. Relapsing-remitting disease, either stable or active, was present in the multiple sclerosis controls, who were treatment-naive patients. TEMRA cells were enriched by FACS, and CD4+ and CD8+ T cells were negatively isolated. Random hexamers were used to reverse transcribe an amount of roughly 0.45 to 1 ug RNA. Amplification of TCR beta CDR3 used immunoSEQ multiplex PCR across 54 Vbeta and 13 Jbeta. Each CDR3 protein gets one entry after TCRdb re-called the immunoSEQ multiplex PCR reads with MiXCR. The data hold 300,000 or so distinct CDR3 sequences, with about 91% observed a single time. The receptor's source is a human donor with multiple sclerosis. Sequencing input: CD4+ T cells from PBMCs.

CDR3 residues: CASSIDAGPYEQYF. CDR3 in DNA: TGTGCCAGTAGTATAGACGCAGGTCCCTACGAGCAGTACTTC. The chain combines TRBV19 with TRBJ2-7; no reliable D call. Trimming cost V 0 bases and J 2 bases, with 8 bases left between them. The CDR3 contains 14 residues. CDR1 is LNHDA and CDR2 is SQIVND in the germline V gene (reference sequence).